This T cell receptor beta chain was retrieved from a study of blood T cell repertoires in COVID-19. Trimming cost V 5 bases and J 6 bases, with 10 bases left between them. This CDR3 is built from 13 residues. Germline V CDR1 and CDR2: PRHDT, FYEKMQ (reference sequence). Assay used: immunoSEQ multiplex PCR; TCRdb lists only in-frame clones, some missing. This sample yields 100,000 or so clones, of which 81% are seen a single time; over 35% belongs to the top ten. Sequences were obtained from peripheral blood. J is TRBJ2-2 and V is TRBV13, with a possible D match to TRBD1 (5 bases). This sequence originates from a man of 80 years or more with acute or convalescent COVID-19. CDR3 protein: CASSISGSGELFF. Here the CDR3 DNA reads TGTGCCAGCAGCATCTCAGGGTCCGGGGAGCTGTTTTTT.